The clone carrying this TCR beta chain was seen only a few times. The antigen is not known. The data stem from a study of CD8 T cells in ankylosing spondylitis. V was shortened by 3 bases and J by 4 bases, with 12 bases between the two germline ends. There are 14 residues in the CDR3. Germline CDR1 ENHRY, CDR2 SYGVKD. For TCR beta, libraries came from quantitative 5'-RACE with molecular barcodes. Via MiXCR, TCRdb re-called the 5' RACE reads, giving one row per CDR3 protein. The sample includes 200,000 to 250,000 distinct CDR3 sequences, around 17% of them seen just once. Points from the study as a whole: Characteristic of ankylosing spondylitis blood, it appeared, was a TCR beta motif comprising roughly eight highly homologous variants. Clones linked to the disease showed a CD8+ phenotype. They occurred at relatively low frequencies in peripheral blood.

The receptor comes from a male donor with ankylosing spondylitis. V and J are TRBV10-3 and TRBJ2-5; no clear D. Sample: blood, either unsorted or a sorted T cell fraction (not recorded which). As DNA, the CDR3 is TGTGCCATCAGTGAAAGTTCACCTGGAGAGACCCAGTACTTC. It is translated as CAISESSPGETQYF.